This entry concerns a single T cell receptor (beta chain). Its antigen specificity is not known. No much larger clone is present one base from it, and per-base qualities are unavailable. From the cysteine through the phenylalanine, the CDR3 covers 16 amino acids. The sequence is cut down to CDR3 DNA, 48 bases in frame from base 1. According to the germline V gene, CDR1 reads MNHEY and CDR2 reads SVGAGI. V and J are truncated by 0 bases and 4 bases respectively, leaving an intervening sequence of 15 bases. Genomic DNA was extracted from sorted cells for sequencing of the TCRbeta CDR3 region. TCRbeta CDR3 regions were sequenced using the immunoSEQ Assay. TCRdb holds this immuneACCESS table with in-frame rearrangements only. Some clones are missing; in checked studies, unresolved V genes explain under half, and the rest has no known cause. Counted in this sample were tens of thousands of clones; just under 85% of them appeared once. Under 40% of the sample is held by the ten biggest clonotypes.

This sample stems from a study of OX40 agonist ivuxolimab in advanced cancers. Study-level background: Ivuxolimab, which targeted the costimulatory receptor OX40 (CD134), was an agonistic, fully human IgG2 monoclonal antibody. The paper describes the monotherapy dose-escalation part (N of about 57 patients) of the phase I trial of ivuxolimab. Intravenous ivuxolimab was administered to patients every 2 weeks at six dose levels: 0.01, 0.1, 0.3, 1.5, 3 and 10 mg/kg. Patients were allowed to have had prior anti-PD-1, anti-PD-L1 or anti-CTLA-4 therapy, and 40% of the dose-escalation patients had been treated with checkpoint inhibitors. Peripheral TCRbeta sequencing was intended to test whether TCR sequence diversity was altered and clonal T-cell expansion was caused by ivuxolimab. Partial responses were achieved by three dose-escalation patients, of whom one had hepatocellular carcinoma and two had cutaneous melanoma. In the dose-escalation cohort, more than 80% of patients were male, and the mean age was roughly 60 years with a range of roughly 23 to 79. Among the 52 dose-escalation patients, 19 had hepatocellular carcinoma, around 15 melanoma, 9 renal cell carcinoma and 9 head and neck cancer.

Study-wide findings and limitations: Which antigens the clonally expanded peripheral T cells were specific for was not determined. Clonal expansion of both CD4+ and CD8+ blood T cells was observed from baseline to week 6 at doses 0.1 to 3.0 mg/kg. After ivuxolimab, expanded clones were on average more numerous among CD8+ T cells than among CD4+ T cells. In partial responders in the 0.1-3.0 mg/kg groups, normalized peripheral clonal expansion was found to be among the lowest, especially among CD8+ T cells. Low levels of normalized T-cell clonal expansion were also seen in some patients who did not respond.

Patients with autoimmune disease history or receiving systemic immunosuppression were excluded from the trial. Peripheral blood for TCR sequencing was drawn from every dose cohort at baseline, at cycle 4 day 1 and at cycle 7 day 1. Samples were obtained from an open-label, multicenter, first-in-human phase I dose-escalation trial of ivuxolimab. The trial enrolled adults with locally advanced or metastatic head and neck squamous cell, hepatocellular, melanoma or renal cell carcinoma. Before TCR sequencing, CD4+ T cells and CD8+ T cells from peripheral blood were sorted into separate populations. Here the chain combines TRBV6-5 and TRBJ1-2; the D gene cannot be named for sure. The sequencing here drew on CD4+ or CD8+ T cells sorted from blood, taken in a trial of the OX40 agonist ivuxolimab. The receptor's source is an adult with an advanced solid tumor such as melanoma, head and neck, liver or kidney cancer. The nucleotide sequence reads as follows: TGTGCCAGCAGTTACTCTAAGAAGGTGGGAGGCTATGGCTACACCTTC. This sequence encodes CASSYSKKVGGYGYTF.